This paragraph covers one T cell receptor (beta chain) sequence. What this receptor recognizes is not known. Base qualities are not at hand, and no much larger clone is one base apart. The source of the sample is a study of STAT5B mutations in CD4+ large granular lymphocyte leukemia (dated by TCRdb to between 2021 and 2022). Background on the whole study: When cryopreserved patient cells were available, CD8+ cells were removed first, and anti-CD4 microbeads were then used for selection. The study compared the TCRbeta repertoires of patients with CD4+ T-cell large granular lymphocyte leukemia against the TCRbeta repertoires of healthy blood donors. Flow cytometry on FACSCanto II or FACSVerse confirmed that purified fractions exceeded 95% purity among lymphocytes. Study-wide conclusions, independent of this receptor: Enrichment of TRBV06-family usage was observed among the top patient clones (8/27) relative to healthy controls (2/35). The sources of patient cells varied, and only six or seven CD4-sorted patient samples were included in the clonality comparison with healthy controls. Compared with healthy CD4+ repertoires, CD4-sorted patient repertoires appeared more clonal, and this difference remained even after the putative leukemic clones were removed. The main leukemic clonotypes were found to be private to each patient, although over 20% of the main leukemic clonotypes were detected at low frequency in the non-leukemic repertoires of other patients. Data were not HLA-matched; higher clonality in CD4+ versus CD8+ T-LGLL could reflect the relatively small sample size.

CDR3 length: 15 amino acids, cysteine to phenylalanine. Only the CDR3 portion is preserved as DNA: 45 bases, with reading frame beginning at the first base. Relative to germline, V is 3 bases shorter and J is 6 bases shorter, with 17 bases between their ends. The germline V gene provides CDR1 SGHNT and CDR2 YENEEA. The CD4+ T-LGLL patients were recruited through hematology units in Padova (Italy), Helsinki (Finland) and Shinshu (Japan). Depending on sample availability, patient samples were obtained as bead-purified CD4+, CD4+CD8+, CD57+ or CD56+ fractions, or as unselected PBMC. Patient TCRbeta data were integrated with somatic STAT5B mutation profiles obtained by deep amplicon sequencing of the same DNA. All TCR-sequenced material derived from peripheral blood: patient blood samples and healthy donor buffy coats. Peripheral blood mononuclear cells were isolated by Ficoll-Hypaque gradient centrifugation. The Gentra Puregene Cell and Tissue kit was used to extract genomic DNA, and a Qubit 2.0 fluorometer was used to measure the amount of genomic DNA.

The immunoSEQ assay at survey resolution was used to sequence TCRbeta rearrangements from genomic DNA. Per the original workflow: Clonotypes making up more than 5% of the repertoire were considered putative leukemic clones, giving nearly 60 such clones in 25 to 30 patients. In the TCR sequencing data, the lowest productive clonotype frequency that could be detected was 2.59 x 10-5. Only productive TCRbeta rearrangements, meaning sequences that were complete and in-frame, were kept for the analyses. The clonality of each sample was calculated as Simpson clonality in the immunoSEQ Analyzer version 3.0. Based on frequency, clones were grouped as very rare, small, medium, large (1-20%) or hyperexpanded (>20%). Generation probabilities were estimated with OLGA 1.2.3, V-gene circos plots were made with VDJtools, specificities were searched in VDJdb, and CDR3 motifs were identified with GLIPH. TCRdb stores this immuneACCESS table with in-frame sequences only. Part of the clones is absent; in the studies checked, under half of the shortfall reflects unresolved V genes, and no reason is known for the rest. V and J calls and clone size are given by that table; D and trimming were obtained from the DNA. The sample yields several thousand clones; around 75% were counted once. The top ten constitute around 71% of the sample.

Sequencing was carried out using PBMCs. This receptor was obtained from a woman in her sixties or seventies with CD4+ T-cell large granular lymphocyte leukemia. The receptor chain draws on TRBV11-3 and TRBJ1-1; 5 matching bases give a weak D call of TRBD1. The CDR3 is CASSLATEAMAEAFF. The nucleotide sequence is TGTGCCAGCAGCTTGGCGACAGAGGCGATGGCTGAAGCTTTCTTT.